A single T cell receptor beta chain is shown here with its context. Its antigen is still unknown. The CDR3 runs to 17 residues. Germline V lookup: CDR1 MDHEN, CDR2 SYDVKM. Trimming took off 6 bases at V and 11 bases at J, with 29 bases between the two ends. This sample was included in a study of cytomegalovirus exposure and HLA in healthy donors. Notes on the study in general: Common viral pathogens (according to a later analysis) appeared linked to several of the most significant clusters. HLA allele associations emerged for fewer than 20,000 TCR beta sequences in a later analysis, at 0.05 false discovery rate. Excluded were some V segments that proved indistinguishable, including TRBV6-2 and TRBV6-3.

In the PCR, 60 Vbeta and 13 Jbeta primers were used. Repertoires were generated with immunoSEQ multiplex PCR, while TCRdb's copy carries only in-frame clones and drops some. The sample has 150,000 to 200,000 clones, more than 60% seen once. The sequence derives from a woman aged 40 to 50 in good health and CMV-seropositive. This chain links TRBV28 with TRBJ1-5; no firm D call. Sequencing was carried out using PBMCs. The CDR3 here is CASRPTSTPANRVAQHF. CDR3 DNA: TGTGCCAGCAGGCCTACCTCTACCCCCGCTAATCGTGTGGCCCAGCATTTT.